Listed here are 18 T cell receptor beta chains from one sample, sequenced in a study of tumor-infiltrating lymphocytes in primary liver carcinoma. Out of unsorted whole blood came the blood RNA, and germline DNA was extracted as well. The researchers produced TCR beta cDNA from 450 to 600 ng total RNA with a constant-region primer. ARM-PCR, slightly modified, supplied the TCR beta libraries through three nested multiplex PCR rounds. Amplification in the first two PCR rounds was performed using TRBV1-TRBV30 forward primers and a C-beta reverse primer for roughly 10 cycles each. From the multiplex PCR reads, TCRdb called clonotypes with MiXCR, one entry per CDR3 protein. The sample holds 150,000 to 200,000 distinct CDR3 sequences; less than 70% are singletons and the top ten take approximately 6.6%. Sequencing input: peripheral blood. Every receptor here comes from a woman aged 55-75 years with primary liver carcinoma and hepatitis B virus infection.

Comment on this clonotype: A much larger clone is a single base away; this may be a read error. The J gene is TRBJ1-5, the V gene TRBV12-3 or TRBV12-4; D call uncertain. V was shortened by 3 bases and J by 11 bases, with 14 bases between the two germline ends. The CDR3 consists of 13 residues. CDR3 region: CASSLFEGSTQHF. CDR3 in DNA: TGTGCCAGCAGTTTGTTTGAGGGTAGTACCCAGCATTTT.

This clonotype was counted at least ten times. The V gene is TRBV6-1, the J gene TRBJ2-7; possibly TRBD1 for D (5 bases). The germline gives CDR1 MNHNS, CDR2 SASEGT. V lost 1 base and J 3 bases, leaving 13 bases between the germline ends. The CDR3 covers 15 residues. CDR3 coding DNA: TGTGCCAGCAGTGAAGATCCAGGGAAGGTCTACGAGCAGTACTTC. Its translation is CASSEDPGKVYEQYF.

The chain recombines TRBV19 with TRBJ2-2; weak D call: TRBD1 (6 bases). The CDR3 is 18 amino acids. V shed 4 bases and J shed 5 bases, with 23 bases lying between them. Germline V gene sequence: CDR1 LNHDA, CDR2 SQIVND (reference sequence). In DNA form, the CDR3 reads TGTGCCAGTAGTACCACTCGACAGGCGGTTATTCGTACCGGGGAGCTGTTTTTT. Its translation: CASSTTRQAVIRTGELFF.

A remark on this clonotype: This may come from a read error, since a much larger clone is one base off. The gene calls are TRBV12-3 or TRBV12-4 and TRBJ2-5; the D gene is possibly TRBD2 (6 bases). The CDR3 has 14 amino acids. In nucleotides, the CDR3 is TGTGCCAACAGTTCGGGACTCCAAAGAGAGACCCAGTACTTC. Protein sequence: CANSSGLQRETQYF.

The chain uses TRBV20-1 and TRBJ1-6; TRBD1 matches at 8 bases. V dropped 0 bases and J dropped 9; count of bases not matched to a gene: 7. CDR1 is DFQATT and CDR2 is SNEGSKA in the germline V gene (reference sequence). This CDR3 spans 15 amino acids. The CDR3 region has the DNA TGCAGTGCTAGAGATCTCAGGACAGGGAGTTCACCCCTCCACTTT. Amino acids: CSARDLRTGSSPLHF.

To note about this clonotype: This may be a read error, as it is one base from a much larger clone. The chain joins TRBV5-1 to TRBJ2-1; 8 nucleotides align to TRBD2. CDR1 and CDR2 from the germline V gene are SGHRS and YFSETQ. This CDR3 is built from 17 residues. V lost 2 bases and J lost 6; bases outside the gene matches: 13. CDR3 in amino acids: CASSFTPGISGTNEQFF. CDR3 sequence (DNA): TGCGCCAGCAGCTTCACACCCGGGATTAGCGGGACCAATGAGCAGTTCTTC.

This clonotype was seen at least ten times. The chain joins TRBV6-6 to TRBJ2-7; D is ambiguous. Trimming stripped 6 bases from V and 7 bases from J, with 13 bases between. This CDR3 has 12 residues. CDR1 is MNHNY, CDR2 SVGAGI, per germline (reference sequence). CDR3 DNA sequence: TGTGCCAGCAGAAAGGACGCCTGGGAGCAGTACTTC. Protein: CASRKDAWEQYF.

This clonotype showed up just a few times. The chain is built from TRBV29-1 and TRBJ2-3, with D possibly matching TRBD1 (7 bases). The CDR3 sequence is 18 residues long. V was shortened by 6 bases and J by 3 bases, with 28 bases between the two germline ends. Germline V gives CDR1 SQVTM, CDR2 ANQGSEA. CDR3 region: CSVVPRGSRGAKTDTQYF. As DNA, the CDR3 is TGCAGCGTCGTCCCCCGGGGATCCAGGGGGGCTAAAACAGATACGCAGTATTTT.

In its sample, this clonotype ranks as medium-sized. This chain uses TRBV11-2 with TRBJ2-2, with 9 bases fitting TRBD2. CDR3 length: 16 residues. V was pared by 1 base and J by 4 bases, with 4 bases of the junction left unmatched. CDR1 and CDR2 from the germline V gene are SGHAT and FQNNGV. CDR3 protein: CASSLGLAGITGELFF. Written as DNA, the CDR3 is TGTGCCAGCAGCTTAGGTCTAGCGGGAATCACCGGGGAGCTGTTTTTT.

This clonotype was seen many times. The rearrangement joins TRBV6-6 to TRBJ2-7; 9 nucleotides match TRBD1. The CDR3 has 14 amino acids. CDR1 and CDR2 (germline): MNHNY, SVGAGI (reference sequence). V shed 4 bases, J shed 2 bases, and the junction held 3 bases outside the gene matches. CDR3 sequence (DNA): TGTGCCAGCAGTTCGGGACAGGGTCCCTACGAGCAGTACTTC. Protein product: CASSSGQGPYEQYF.

This sequence joins TRBV4-2 and TRBJ2-5; D uncertain. V dropped 7 bases and J dropped 2 bases, with 14 bases sitting between them. The CDR3 is 14 residues long. Looked up from germline, CDR1 is LGHNA and CDR2 is YNFKEQ. CDR3 amino acids: CASIQVHEQETQYF. Here the CDR3 DNA reads TGTGCCAGCATTCAAGTGCACGAGCAAGAGACCCAGTACTTC.

This clonotype was counted a single time. At one end the junction does not follow the germline gene, possibly because of a read error. CDR3 loop: CASRPGAPRSHYGYAF. The CDR3 DNA follows: TGTGCCAGCCGACCTGGGGCCCCGCGGAGCCACTATGGCTACGCCTTC. V and J are TRBV6-5 and TRBJ1-2, with a weak D call TRBD1 (5 bases). CDR1 MNHEY and CDR2 SVGAGI come from the germline V gene. The CDR3 consists of 16 residues.

In regard to this clonotype: A read error may be the cause here, since a much bigger clone is one base away. The chain links TRBV4-1 to TRBJ1-2; possibly TRBD1 for D (5 bases). V was shortened by 1 base and J by 3 bases, with 24 bases between the two germline ends. Germline-derived CDR1 and CDR2 are MGHRA and YSYEKL. CDR3 length equals 19 residues. The CDR3 bases are TGCGCCAGCAGCCAAGCCCCAGAAGACCTCCTGACAGATCACTATGGCTACACCTTC. Its protein is CASSQAPEDLLTDHYGYTF.

Worth noting for this clonotype: One end of the junction fails to match germline, which may point to a read error. The CDR3 spells CASSTSVVYNEQLF. CDR3 nucleotides: TGTGCCAGTAGCACTAGCGTGGTCTACAATGAGCAGCTCTTC. The V and J genes are TRBV11-3 and TRBJ2-1; 7 bases match TRBD2. The germline V gene encodes CDR1 SGHNT and CDR2 YENEEA. This CDR3 spans 14 amino acids.

Concerning this clonotype itself: One base away lies a much larger clone, so this may be a sequencing read error. J is TRBJ2-1 and V is TRBV6-6, with a possible D match to TRBD2 (5 bases). The V gene lost 11 bases and the J gene lost 6 bases, with 20 bases spanning the gap. The CDR3 contains 14 residues. The germline gives CDR1 MNHNY, CDR2 SVGAGI (reference sequence). CDR3 region: CAGKERIPLNEQFF. The CDR3 nucleotides read TGTGCCGGCAAGGAGCGGATACCTCTCAATGAGCAGTTCTTC.

The chain combines TRBV12-3 or TRBV12-4 with TRBJ2-5; 13 bases fit TRBD2. V shed 6 bases, J shed 5 bases, and the junction held 6 bases outside the gene matches. The CDR3 has 15 amino acids. CDR3 bases: TGTGCCAGCAGGGGGACTAGCGGGAATGGGGAGACCCAGTACTTC. This encodes CASRGTSGNGETQYF.

In the case of this clonotype: This may stem from a read error, because a much larger clone lies one nucleotide away. The chain employs TRBV4-1 and TRBJ1-4; D may be TRBD1 (6 bases). Trimming took 4 bases from V and 11 from J, leaving 23 bases between them. CDR1 MGHRA and CDR2 YSYEKL come from the germline V gene. The CDR3 is 16 amino acids. CDR3 sequence reads: CASSPTPRDKGQKLFF. The CDR3, as DNA: TGCGCCAGCAGCCCTACCCCCAGGGACAAGGGGCAGAAACTGTTTTTT.

As regards this clonotype: A read error may explain this, as a much larger clone is one base away. The chain employs TRBV12-3 or TRBV12-4 and TRBJ2-7, with D perhaps matching TRBD1 (6 bases). V was cut by 5 bases and J by 1 base, with 12 bases left in between. The CDR3 sequence is 14 residues long. For the CDR3, the DNA is TGTGCCAGCAGTATATCTGGACAGTCCTACGAGCAGTACTTC. Translating gives CASSISGQSYEQYF.